These 9 T cell receptor beta chains came from one sample sequenced in a study of blood T cell repertoires in COVID-19. Libraries were prepared by immunoSEQ multiplex PCR; TCRdb keeps only in-frame clonotypes and omits some of them. The sample records tens of thousands of clones, approximately 86% being singletons. Sequenced material: peripheral blood. The origin of the receptors is a woman aged 60-70 years with acute or convalescent COVID-19.

This clone was observed a few times. The chain links TRBV19 to TRBJ1-2; 8 bases fit TRBD1. The CDR3 is 16 residues long. V was clipped by 6 bases and J by 3 bases; unmatched bases: 12. The germline V gene has CDR1 LNHDA and CDR2 SQIVND (reference sequence). The CDR3 region has the DNA TGTGCCAGTAGATTACGGGTGGCGACAGGGGACTATGGCTACACCTTC. Translation gives CASRLRVATGDYGYTF.

The count of this clone is one. V gene TRBV9 combines with J gene TRBJ2-7; 8 bases agree with TRBD1. The trim removed 0 bases at V and 7 bases at J, leaving 15 bases unmatched. CDR1 and CDR2 (germline): SGDLS, YYNGEE. The CDR3 is 17 residues long. CDR3 sequence reads: CASSVGDRGLSPREQYF. CDR3 bases: TGTGCCAGCAGCGTAGGTGACAGGGGCCTTTCTCCTCGGGAGCAGTACTTC.

This chain uses TRBV6-2 or TRBV6-3 with TRBJ2-1; TRBD2 agrees at 7 bases. CDR3 length: 17 amino acids. Unmatched junction bases numbered 19, after V lost 6 bases and J lost 8 bases. Germline assignment: CDR1 MNHEY and CDR2 SVGEGT. This chain's CDR3 is CASSPRFGTASGDEQFF. CDR3 bases: TGTGCCAGCAGCCCCCGGTTCGGTACGGCCAGCGGGGATGAGCAGTTCTTC.

The V call is TRBV7-9, the J call TRBJ1-3, with D unclear. V lost 2 bases and J lost 9, with 14 bases in between. The CDR3 is 14 residues long. In germline, CDR1 is SEHNR, CDR2 FQNEAQ (reference sequence). The CDR3 sequence is CASSLSPGGSTIYF. DNA of the CDR3: TGTGCCAGCAGCTTAAGTCCCGGCGGTAGCACCATATATTTT.

In this sample, this clone turned up a few times. V gene TRBV4-2 combines with J gene TRBJ2-2; TRBD2 agrees at 12 bases. J lost 5 bases, V lost 1 base, and 5 bases had no gene match. The CDR3 runs 17 residues. Looked up from germline, CDR1 is LGHNA and CDR2 is YNFKEQ. CDR3: CASSQVTSGGWTGELFF. The DNA for the CDR3 is TGTGCCAGCAGCCAAGTGACTAGCGGGGGCTGGACCGGGGAGCTGTTTTTT.

V and J are TRBV3-1 (or the pseudogene TRBV3-2) and TRBJ1-2; TRBD1 might be the D (6 bases). The CDR3 totals 16 residues. Germline V gene lookup returns CDR1 LGHDT and CDR2 YNNKEL (reference sequence). The V end lost 0 bases, the J end lost 6 bases, and 17 bases lay between the germline ends. CDR3 loop: CASSQDALTGYNGYTF. DNA for the CDR3: TGTGCCAGCAGCCAAGATGCCCTCACAGGGTATAATGGCTACACCTTC.

The chain employs TRBV18 and TRBJ2-7; TRBD2 matches at 13 bases. V lost 3 bases to trimming and J lost 4 bases; unmatched junction nucleotides: 3. The CDR3 loop spans 15 amino acids. Germline assignment: CDR1 KGHSH and CDR2 LQKENI. The CDR3 DNA is TGTGCCAGCTCACCCGGGACTAGCGGGATTTACGAGCAGTACTTC. Its translation: CASSPGTSGIYEQYF.

The CDR3 here is CASSRDTQEQYF. The CDR3 bases are TGCGCCAGCAGCAGGGACACGCAGGAGCAGTACTTC. This chain connects TRBV5-1 to TRBJ2-7, with a tentative D call TRBD1 (6 bases). V was clipped by 4 bases and J by 7 bases, with 12 bases between them. The CDR3 extends over 12 amino acids. CDR1 and CDR2 (germline): SGHRS, YFSETQ.

This chain uses TRBV11-2 with TRBJ2-1; 12 nucleotides match TRBD2. CDR1 is SGHAT and CDR2 is FQNNGV in the germline V gene. This CDR3 is 16 amino acids long. V gave up 0 bases and J gave up 8 bases; unmatched junction bases: 5. CDR3: CASSLDLGLAGYEQFF. DNA for the CDR3: TGTGCCAGCAGCTTAGATTTGGGACTAGCGGGCTATGAGCAGTTCTTC.